The clone carrying this T cell receptor beta chain was counted between two and nine times. The data derive from a study of early T cells in non-severe SARS-CoV-2 infection. Looking at the study overall: The chains were unpaired, and the sequenced material was bulk RNA from unsorted whole blood.

V shed 10 bases and J 5 bases; nucleotides not matched to a gene: 10. The CDR3 is made up of 15 amino acids. CDR1 and CDR2 from the germline V gene are WSHSY and SAAADI. Attachment of unique molecular identifiers to individual cDNA molecules was performed. TCRdb recomputed calls from the 5' RACE reads with MiXCR, one row per CDR3 protein. The data show more than 40,000 distinct CDR3 sequences, about 5.2% seen once. The TCR originated in an adult who was a healthcare worker with PCR-confirmed SARS-CoV-2 infection or an uninfected control (not recorded which). V usage is TRBV10-2 and J usage is TRBJ2-1; 11 bases agree with TRBD2. The source was whole blood, collected at baseline. CDR3 nucleotides: TGCGCCACCGAAACTCTAGCGGGAGGTCACAATGAGCAGTTCTTC. This codes for CATETLAGGHNEQFF.